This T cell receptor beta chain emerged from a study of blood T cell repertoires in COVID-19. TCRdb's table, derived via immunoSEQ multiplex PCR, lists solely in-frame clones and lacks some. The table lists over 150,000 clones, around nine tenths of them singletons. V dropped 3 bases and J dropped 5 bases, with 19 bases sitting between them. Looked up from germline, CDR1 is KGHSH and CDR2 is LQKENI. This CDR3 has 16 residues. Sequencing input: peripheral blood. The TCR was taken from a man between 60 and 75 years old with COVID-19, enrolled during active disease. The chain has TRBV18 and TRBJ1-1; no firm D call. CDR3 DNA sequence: TGTGCCAGCTCACCGGTCTCGTCGGTGGGAGGGACTGAAGCTTTCTTT. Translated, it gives CASSPVSSVGGTEAFF.